Shown below are 29 T cell receptor beta chains from a single sample sequenced in a study of T cells expressing NK-cell markers. TCRdb reprocessed the 5' RACE reads, with one entry per CDR3 protein and no DNA. The specimen's table records approximately 550,000 distinct CDR3 sequences. Sequenced: blood T cells: a sorted CD56 or NKG2C T cell subset, CD4+ or CD8+ T cells, or bulk PBMC T cells (not recorded which). Receptors were obtained from a man aged 18 to 30 in good health.

The V and J genes are TRBV24-1 and TRBJ2-5; the TCRdb D gene call, TRBD1, has no DNA to confirm it. CDR1 and CDR2 (germline): KGHDR, SFDVKD. The CDR3 consists of 15 residues. The CDR3 protein is CATSDGTGIQETQYF.

This chain uses TRBV12-3 or TRBV12-4 with TRBJ1-1; absent DNA, TCRdb's TRBD1 call cannot be checked. This CDR3 comprises 14 residues. Here the CDR3 reads CASSPGQGIAEAFF.

The CDR3 spells CASSLTGAEGNQPQHF. The rearrangement uses TRBV6-5 and TRBJ1-5; TCRdb calls TRBD1, which cannot be checked without DNA. CDR1 is MNHEY and CDR2 is SVGAGI in the germline V gene. This CDR3 is 16 amino acids long.

The rearrangement links TRBV5-6 to TRBJ2-7; checking the TCRdb D call of TRBD1 is not possible without DNA. The germline V gene has CDR1 SGHDT and CDR2 YYEEEE. The CDR3 contains 14 residues. CDR3 loop: CASSLLTGSYEQYF.

Here the CDR3 reads CASSLAQGRWEKLFF. The rearrangement links TRBV7-2 to TRBJ1-4; TCRdb's D call of TRBD1 is untestable without DNA. CDR3 size: 15 residues. The germline V gene has CDR1 SGHTA and CDR2 FQGNSA.

The chain combines TRBV10-3 with TRBJ2-3. There are 14 residues in the CDR3. The V gene's germline CDR1 is ENHRY and CDR2 SYGVKD. This CDR3 reads CAISESVSADTQYF.

The chain has TRBV7-8 and TRBJ2-5. The V gene's germline CDR1 is SGHVS and CDR2 FQNEAQ. This CDR3 has 15 amino acids. The CDR3 loop reads CASSFFKLYQETQYF. Drawing the rest from reference TRBV7-8 and TRBJ2-5, the complete variable domain is GAGVSQSPRYKVAKRGQDVALRCDPISGHVSLFWYQQALGQGPEFLTYFQNEAQLDKSGLPSDRFFAERPEGSVSTLKIQRTQQEDSAVYLCASSFFKLYQETQYFGPGTRLLVL.

The chain carries TRBV12-3 or TRBV12-4 and TRBJ2-7; TCRdb returns TRBD2, unconfirmable since there is no DNA. This CDR3 comprises 13 residues. The CDR3 here is CACNGGVAGEQYF.

The chain uses TRBV6-5 and TRBJ1-5; lacking DNA, the TRBD1 call made by TCRdb goes unchecked. Per the germline V gene, CDR1 is MNHEY and CDR2 is SVGAGI. This CDR3 is 16 amino acids long. CDR3 loop: CASRQITGRVNQPQHF.

The V call is TRBV11-1, the J call TRBJ2-3; absent DNA, TCRdb's TRBD1 call cannot be checked. CDR1 is SGHAT and CDR2 is FQDESV in the germline V gene (reference sequence). The CDR3 extends over 18 amino acids. The CDR3 loop reads CASSPIFRAGGRADTQYF.

This chain links TRBV29-1 with TRBJ1-2. In germline, CDR1 is SQVTM, CDR2 ANQGSEA. The CDR3 has 11 amino acids. The CDR3 protein is CSVEDLQGYTF.

V gene TRBV7-8 combines with J gene TRBJ2-1. The germline V gene encodes CDR1 SGHVS and CDR2 FQNEAQ. The CDR3 totals 12 residues. CDR3 region: CASSLADHEQFF.

The chain couples TRBV7-9 to TRBJ2-2; TCRdb picks TRBD1, but there is no DNA to check that call. Germline lookup yields CDR1 SEHNR and CDR2 FQNEAQ (reference sequence). The CDR3 loop spans 16 amino acids. Here the CDR3 reads CASSLAKGVLAGELFF.

This chain uses TRBV30 with TRBJ1-5; TCRdb reports TRBD1, a call that lacks DNA to check it against. Germline CDR1 GTSNPN, CDR2 SVGIG (reference sequence). The CDR3 is made up of 13 amino acids. CDR3 amino acids: CAWRTGGVQPQHF.

The genes are TRBV11-1 and TRBJ2-1; TCRdb lists TRBD2, though no DNA is available to test this call. The CDR3 length is 15 residues. CDR1 is SGHAT and CDR2 is FQDESV in the germline V gene (reference sequence). The CDR3 loop is CASMAGLAGSRGQFF.

The V and J genes are TRBV19 and TRBJ2-3; the TCRdb call, TRBD1, lacks DNA for checking. The length of the CDR3 is 12 residues. The V gene's germline CDR1 is LNHDA and CDR2 SQIVND (reference sequence). The CDR3 loop reads CASSFYGGTQYF.

The chain has TRBV20-1 and TRBJ2-1; the D call from TCRdb, TRBD2, cannot be confirmed without DNA. The CDR3 extends over 15 amino acids. The germline gives CDR1 DFQATT, CDR2 SNEGSKA (reference sequence). The CDR3 sequence: CSAGGGFAGYNEQFF.

The CDR3 is CASSISGRQGEQFF. The gene calls are TRBV5-1 and TRBJ2-1; TCRdb selects TRBD2, and the lack of DNA leaves this call unchecked. Germline V lookup: CDR1 SGHRS, CDR2 YFSETQ. The CDR3 extends over 14 amino acids.

The chain uses TRBV5-1 and TRBJ1-5; the D call from TCRdb, TRBD1, cannot be confirmed without DNA. The CDR3 is 15 amino acids. Germline CDR1 and CDR2: SGHRS and YFSETQ. The CDR3 reads CASSLTGGGNQPQHF. Full variable domain (rest looked up from reference TRBV5-1 and TRBJ1-5): KAGVTQTPRYLIKTRGQQVTLSCSPISGHRSVSWYQQTPGQGLQFLFEYFSETQRNKGNFPGRFSGRQFSNSRSEMNVSTLELGDSALYLCASSLTGGGNQPQHFGDGTRLSIL.

The V and J genes are TRBV7-2 and TRBJ2-7. Germline V lookup: CDR1 SGHTA, CDR2 FQGNSA. This CDR3 contains 12 residues. The CDR3 here is CASSSPAGEQYF.

The chain combines TRBV11-2 with TRBJ2-1; no DNA is available, so the TRBD2 call from TCRdb remains unchecked. The CDR3 is made up of 17 amino acids. Germline CDR1 SGHAT, CDR2 FQNNGV. The CDR3 spells CASSSRIPSGRGGEQFF.

This chain links TRBV7-9 with TRBJ2-2; absent DNA, TCRdb's TRBD2 call cannot be checked. This CDR3 region has 15 residues. Per germline, CDR1 SEHNR and CDR2 FQNEAQ (reference sequence). CDR3 residues: CASGQREGGTGELFF.

V gene TRBV29-1 combines with J gene TRBJ1-2. The CDR3 covers 14 residues. Germline V CDR1 and CDR2: SQVTM, ANQGSEA. CDR3: CSVEWQVGSYGYTF.

The gene calls are TRBV28 and TRBJ1-2. The germline V gene encodes CDR1 MDHEN and CDR2 SYDVKM. CDR3 length equals 15 residues. The CDR3 is CASSPTGRVIYSYTF.

This chain connects TRBV5-1 to TRBJ2-2; TCRdb returns TRBD1, unconfirmable since there is no DNA. The CDR3 spans 16 residues. Germline V gives CDR1 SGHRS, CDR2 YFSETQ. Here the CDR3 reads CASSPGQGTNTGELFF.

The chain couples TRBV29-1 to TRBJ2-1; TCRdb indicates TRBD2, and absent DNA this call remains unverified. The CDR3 covers 15 residues. Germline V CDR1 and CDR2: SQVTM, ANQGSEA. The CDR3 sequence is CSVTGTSGGYNEQFF.

This chain links TRBV20-1 with TRBJ2-5; TCRdb indicates TRBD2, and absent DNA this call remains unverified. The CDR3 has 15 residues. Germline V gene data show CDR1 as DFQATT and CDR2 as SNEGSKA (reference sequence). CDR3 in amino acids: CSASPGLAGLLTQYF.

The chain combines TRBV15 with TRBJ2-3; there is no DNA to check the TCRdb D call of TRBD2. This CDR3 region has 18 residues. Germline V gene sequence: CDR1 LNHNV, CDR2 YYDKDF (reference sequence). CDR3 sequence: CATSRKGGTASRADTQYF.

The rearrangement links TRBV11-1 to TRBJ2-5; TCRdb selects TRBD2, and the lack of DNA leaves this call unchecked. The CDR3 runs to 15 residues. CDR1 and CDR2 from the germline V gene are SGHAT and FQDESV (reference sequence). The CDR3 region is CASSFPSGTRETQYF.